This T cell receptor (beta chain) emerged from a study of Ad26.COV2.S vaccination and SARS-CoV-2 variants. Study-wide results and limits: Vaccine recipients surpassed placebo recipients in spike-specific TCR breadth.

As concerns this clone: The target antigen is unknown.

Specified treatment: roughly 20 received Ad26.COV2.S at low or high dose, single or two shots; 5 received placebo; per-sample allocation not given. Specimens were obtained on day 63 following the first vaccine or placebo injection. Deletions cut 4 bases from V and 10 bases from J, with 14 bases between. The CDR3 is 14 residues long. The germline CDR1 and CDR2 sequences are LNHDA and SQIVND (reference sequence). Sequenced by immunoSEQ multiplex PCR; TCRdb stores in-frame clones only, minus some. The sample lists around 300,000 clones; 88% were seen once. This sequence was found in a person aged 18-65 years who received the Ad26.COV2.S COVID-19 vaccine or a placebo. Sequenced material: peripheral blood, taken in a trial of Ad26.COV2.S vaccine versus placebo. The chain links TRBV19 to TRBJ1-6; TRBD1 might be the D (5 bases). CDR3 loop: CASSTPQGRSPLHF. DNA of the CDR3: TGTGCCAGTAGTACCCCCCAGGGTCGGTCACCCCTCCACTTT.